This paragraph covers one TCR beta chain sequence. The data were taken from a study of CXCR3-negative and CXCR3-positive naive CD8 T cells. The CDR3 extends over 16 amino acids. The V gene's germline CDR1 is SQVTM and CDR2 ANQGSEA. The TRB libraries of cDNA were built by UMI-labeled 5' RACE. TCRdb re-called the 5' RACE reads and gives one entry per CDR3 protein, without DNA. The sample yields around 48,000 distinct CDR3 sequences, of which the top ten take up about 15%. This sequence joins TRBV29-1 and TRBJ2-7; TCRdb designates TRBD2, a call that cannot be tested without DNA. This receptor was obtained from a human donor in good health. Some clones in this sample may be carry-over from other donors' samples. Source material: memory CD8+ T cells from blood. This CDR3 is CSVDVLAGGGAYEQYF.